This T cell receptor (beta chain) is drawn from a study of T cells after yellow fever vaccination. In the study overall: In the case of low-cell-number fractions, SMART-Seq v4 Ultra Low Input was used for preparation. Findings and caveats of the study: The secondary T-cell response peaked on day 5, not day 15, but was weaker. Clones that expanded after primary vaccination mostly reappeared after the booster (96% CD4, approximately 85% CD8).

This clonotype was picked up a small number of times. Its antigen is not known. Conversion of TCR transcripts into cDNA relied on 5'RACE template switching, which added a universal primer site and UMIs. Using its own MiXCR run on the 5' RACE reads, TCRdb lists one record per CDR3 protein. The sample has about 300,000 distinct CDR3 sequences, around 8.6% seen once. The clonotype originates from a man aged 18 to 35 who received the YFV17D yellow fever vaccine. The sample consisted of CD4+ T cells sorted from PBMCs, taken 5 days after the yellow fever booster vaccination.

CDR3 nucleotide sequence: TGTGCCAGCAGTGACCATGAGTACAGCAATCAGCCCCAGCATTTT. It yields the protein CASSDHEYSNQPQHF. This chain joins TRBV6-1 and TRBJ1-5, with D unclear. The CDR3 runs 15 residues. CDR1 MNHNS and CDR2 SASEGT come from the germline V gene. V lost 3 bases and J lost 1, with 10 bases in between.